The present TCR beta chain was sequenced within a study of blood T cell repertoires in COVID-19. Study processing details: Scientists estimated how many nucleated cells there were by amplifying reference gene primers. The repertoire was sequenced with immunoSEQ multiplex PCR; TCRdb's copy has only in-frame clones and lacks some. V, J and clone size reflect that table, while D and trimming were determined from the DNA. This table has 250,000 to 350,000 clones, about 90% appearing once. Individuals drawn from about two dozen US areas were about 18 to 95 years old. Cohorts were determined from participant-reported clinical history. This receptor was obtained from a woman aged 25 to 39 who had recovered from COVID-19. The sequenced sample was PBMCs or T cells enriched from blood (not recorded which).

The CDR3 nucleotides read TGTGCCAGCAGCCAAGAAGCAGGGAATCCCAACTATGGCTACACCTTC. It specifies CASSQEAGNPNYGYTF. This chain joins TRBV4-2 and TRBJ1-2; weak D call: TRBD1 (5 bases). V lost 0 bases and J lost 2, with 13 bases in between. The germline V gene has CDR1 LGHNA and CDR2 YNFKEQ. CDR3 length equals 16 residues.